Following are 3 T cell receptor beta chains from one sample sequenced in a study of blood T cell repertoires in COVID-19. The data were produced by immunoSEQ multiplex PCR, yet TCRdb's version contains in-frame clones alone and is incomplete. The table has about 44,000 clones, around 80% seen once; the top ten hold less than 50%. The source material was peripheral blood. All receptors come from a human donor in a cohort sampled during active COVID-19.

The CDR3 region has the DNA TGTGCCAGTACGATGGTGCGATCCTACGAGCAGTACGTC. It is translated as CASTMVRSYEQYV. The chain links TRBV19 to TRBJ2-7; D remains ambiguous. The germline V gene has CDR1 LNHDA and CDR2 SQIVND (reference sequence). The length of the CDR3 is 13 residues. With 7 bases removed from V and 1 base from J, the gap between germline ends came to 11 bases.

The chain couples TRBV27 to TRBJ1-5, with 8 positions matching TRBD1. The CDR3 is made up of 14 amino acids. Losses at the gene ends were 5 bases for V and 6 bases for J; bases not matched to a gene: 6. Germline V gene lookup returns CDR1 MNHEY and CDR2 SMNVEV (reference sequence). CDR3 coding DNA: TGTGCCAGCAGTCATGGACAGGGCCGTCAGCCCCAGCATTTT. Translating it yields CASSHGQGRQPQHF.

The chain has TRBV4-2 and TRBJ2-5; 8 nucleotides line up with TRBD2. V was pared by 1 base and J by 4 bases, with 5 bases of the junction left unmatched. Germline values: CDR1 LGHNA, CDR2 YNFKEQ. This CDR3 contains 15 residues. CDR3 DNA: TGTGCCAGCAGCCAAGCCGGGGGGGCCGCAGAGACCCAGTACTTC. Translating gives CASSQAGGAAETQYF.